This TCR beta chain emerged from a study of T-cell memory formation after mild COVID-19. With V trimmed by 2 bases and J by 6 bases, 5 bases remained unmatched. This CDR3 is 14 amino acids long. Germline V gene lookup returns CDR1 SGDLS and CDR2 YYNGEE. 5'RACE primed at constant segments yielded TCR alpha and TCR beta cDNA libraries bearing sample barcodes and UMIs. TCRdb recomputed calls from the 5' RACE reads with MiXCR, one row per CDR3 protein. The sample has about 260,000 distinct CDR3 sequences, 15% to 20% seen once. This clonotype originated in a man between 18 and 29 years old who had mild COVID-19 (a few samples of this study predate the infection). Cell type and time point are not known. The chain combines TRBV9 with TRBJ2-7; 10 nucleotides align to TRBD1. Sequences were obtained from PBMCs or a T cell subset sorted from them (not recorded which). The CDR3 region is CASSVGQGGAEQYF. As DNA, the CDR3 is TGTGCCAGCAGCGTCGGACAGGGGGGGGCCGAGCAGTACTTC.